This record covers a single T cell receptor beta chain. The antigen remains undetermined. The CDR3 sequence is 15 residues long. Germline-derived CDR1 and CDR2 are MNHEY and SMNVEV (reference sequence). V was clipped by 4 bases and J by 5 bases; unmatched bases: 10. This sample was taken from a study of shared clonotypes between healthy human individuals. Study-wide findings and caveats: Compared with clonotypes that all four donors shared, non-shared clonotypes had lower generation probabilities. Tissues were not sampled, only blood, and their repertoires likely differ.

TCRdb's table, derived via immunoSEQ multiplex PCR, lists solely in-frame clones and lacks some. The sample comprises under 600,000 clones, around 97% of which are singletons, and less than 0.065% rests with the top ten. Sequenced input: naive CD4+ T cells sorted from blood. Specified subset: CD45RA+ positively selected. This TCR derives from a woman aged 25 to 45 in good health. The chain combines TRBV27 with TRBJ2-7; 8 positions agree with TRBD2. CDR3 DNA sequence: TGTGCCAGCAGTTCCCGACTAGCGAGGATCAACGAGCAGTACTTC. It codes for CASSSRLARINEQYF.